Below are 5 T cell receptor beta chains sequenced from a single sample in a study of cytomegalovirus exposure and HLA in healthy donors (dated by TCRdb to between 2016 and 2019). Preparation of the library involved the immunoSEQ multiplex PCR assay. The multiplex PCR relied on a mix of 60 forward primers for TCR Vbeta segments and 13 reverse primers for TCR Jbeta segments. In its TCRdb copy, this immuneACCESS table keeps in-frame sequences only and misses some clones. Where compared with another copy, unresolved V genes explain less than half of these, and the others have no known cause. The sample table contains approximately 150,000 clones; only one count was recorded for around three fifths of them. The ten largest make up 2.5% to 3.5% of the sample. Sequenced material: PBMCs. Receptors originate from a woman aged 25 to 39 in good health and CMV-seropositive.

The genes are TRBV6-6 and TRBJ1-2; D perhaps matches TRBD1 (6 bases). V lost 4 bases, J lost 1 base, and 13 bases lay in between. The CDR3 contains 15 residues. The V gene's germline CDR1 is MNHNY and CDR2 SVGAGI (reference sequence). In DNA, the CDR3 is TGTGCCAGCAGTTCCCGACAGGTGATTAACTATGGCTACACCTTC. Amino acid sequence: CASSSRQVINYGYTF.

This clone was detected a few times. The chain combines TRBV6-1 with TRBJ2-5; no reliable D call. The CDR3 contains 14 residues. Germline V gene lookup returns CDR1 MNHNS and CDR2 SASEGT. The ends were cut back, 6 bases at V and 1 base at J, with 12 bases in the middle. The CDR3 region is CASSAFRGQETQYF. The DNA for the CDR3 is TGTGCCAGCAGCGCCTTCCGCGGCCAAGAGACCCAGTACTTC.

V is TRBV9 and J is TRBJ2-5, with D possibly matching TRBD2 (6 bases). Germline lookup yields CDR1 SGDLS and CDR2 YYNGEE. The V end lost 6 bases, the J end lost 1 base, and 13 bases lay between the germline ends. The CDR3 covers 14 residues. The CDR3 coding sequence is TGTGCCAGCAACTCTTTCGGGGGCCAAGAGACCCAGTACTTC. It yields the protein CASNSFGGQETQYF.

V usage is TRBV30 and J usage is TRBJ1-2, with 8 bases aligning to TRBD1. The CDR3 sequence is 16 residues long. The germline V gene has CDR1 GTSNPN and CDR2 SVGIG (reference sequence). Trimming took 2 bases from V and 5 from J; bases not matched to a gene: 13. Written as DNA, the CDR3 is TGTGCCTGGAGTTTAGGGCCCACGGACAGGGTTTATGGCTACACCTTC. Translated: CAWSLGPTDRVYGYTF.

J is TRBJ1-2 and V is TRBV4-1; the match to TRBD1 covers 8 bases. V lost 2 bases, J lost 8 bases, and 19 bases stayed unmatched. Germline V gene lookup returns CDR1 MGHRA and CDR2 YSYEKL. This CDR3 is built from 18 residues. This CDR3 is CASSQFGQGAKYSRGYTF. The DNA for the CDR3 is TGCGCCAGCAGCCAATTCGGGCAGGGGGCGAAGTATTCGCGCGGCTACACCTTC.